One and the same sample provided the 29 T cell receptor beta chains below, sequenced in a study of T cells in Graves' hyperthyroidism and ophthalmopathy. TCR beta CDR3 sequences were amplified from RNA transcripts. The primer set for the first-round RT-PCR of the TCR CDR3 was HTBI. Each CDR3 protein gets one entry after TCRdb re-called the multiplex PCR reads with MiXCR. The sample records 450,000 to 550,000 distinct CDR3 sequences, around 24% being singletons. The specimen was blood. These receptors were collected from a woman between 25 and 40 years old with Graves' ophthalmopathy.

This clonotype has ten or more counts. The chain recombines TRBV6-2 or TRBV6-3 with TRBJ2-5; D might be TRBD1 (6 bases). Germline CDR1 is MNHEY and CDR2 is SVGEGT. Trimming took 2 bases from V and 5 from J, leaving 18 bases between them. The CDR3 totals 16 residues. Here the CDR3 DNA reads TGTGCCAGCAGTTACCCTCAGGGGAATCCCGTGGAGACCCAGTACTTC. As protein: CASSYPQGNPVETQYF.

This clonotype was seen at least ten times. This rearrangement joins TRBV20-1 to TRBJ1-2; tentatively, D is TRBD1 (6 bases). Germline V gene lookup returns CDR1 DFQATT and CDR2 SNEGSKA (reference sequence). The CDR3 is 13 residues long. The germline V and J ends were trimmed by 4 bases and 4 bases, with 13 bases remaining between them. This CDR3 reads CSAMAGVTYGYTF. In DNA form, the CDR3 reads TGCAGTGCTATGGCAGGGGTTACCTATGGCTACACCTTC.

J is TRBJ2-7 and V is TRBV7-2; 9 nucleotides match TRBD2. Germline V gene lookup returns CDR1 SGHTA and CDR2 FQGNSA. CDR3 size: 15 residues. The ends lost 4 bases at V and 1 base at J; junction bases unmatched: 5. CDR3 sequence (DNA): TGTGCCAGCAGCTACCCGGGACTAGCTTCCTACGAGCAGTACTTC. This codes for CASSYPGLASYEQYF.

There are many counts of this clonotype. V and J are TRBV24-1 and TRBJ2-2, with no clear D. V lost 4 bases to trimming and J lost 3 bases, with 5 bases between them. The CDR3 is made up of 13 amino acids. Germline V lookup: CDR1 KGHDR, CDR2 SFDVKD. The CDR3 is CATSDTYTGELFF. The CDR3, as DNA: TGTGCCACCAGTGACACGTACACCGGGGAGCTGTTTTTT.

This clonotype appeared once. The V and J genes are TRBV7-2 and TRBJ2-7; 10 bases align to TRBD1. Trimming took 5 bases from V and 4 from J; bases not matched to a gene: 8. The CDR3 is 15 amino acids. The V gene's germline CDR1 is SGHTA and CDR2 FQGNSA. The CDR3 region is CASSGRDRGFYEQYF. In DNA form, the CDR3 reads TGTGCCAGCAGCGGCCGGGACAGGGGATTTTACGAGCAGTACTTC.

The table lists this clonotype with many counts. J is TRBJ2-7 and V is TRBV7-6, with D perhaps given as TRBD1 or TRBD2 (5 bases each). The CDR3 is made up of 17 amino acids. Per the germline V gene, CDR1 is SGHVS and CDR2 is FNYEAQ. V dropped 5 bases and J dropped 2 bases, with 22 bases sitting between them. The CDR3 DNA sequence: TGTGCCAGCAGCGTTAGGGGACCACCGGGGCCCGCCTACGAGCAGTACTTC. Amino acids: CASSVRGPPGPAYEQYF.

This clonotype was counted between two and nine times. This sequence joins TRBV19 and TRBJ2-7; 7 bases line up with TRBD1. The ends lost 3 bases at V and 3 bases at J; junction bases unmatched: 5. The CDR3 contains 14 residues. The germline CDR1 and CDR2 sequences are LNHDA and SQIVND (reference sequence). Here the CDR3 DNA reads TGTGCCAGTAGTATGACAGGGATTTTCTACGAGCAGTACTTC. Translating gives CASSMTGIFYEQYF.

In this sample, this clonotype turned up many times. This chain joins TRBV28 and TRBJ1-3; the D gene is possibly TRBD1 (5 bases). CDR1 and CDR2 from the germline V gene are MDHEN and SYDVKM. The V and J ends lost 3 bases and 5 bases respectively, with 11 bases between them. The CDR3 covers 14 residues. Here the CDR3 reads CASSLGGTRNTIYF. DNA of the CDR3: TGTGCCAGCAGTTTGGGGGGAACTCGAAACACCATATATTTT.

The gene calls are TRBV7-2 and TRBJ1-5; D call uncertain. CDR1 is SGHTA and CDR2 is FQGNSA in the germline V gene. This CDR3 spans 15 amino acids. Deletions cut 8 bases from V and 0 bases from J, with 14 bases between. The CDR3 loop reads CASGLEADSNQPQHF. The CDR3 bases are TGTGCCAGCGGCCTCGAAGCAGATAGCAATCAGCCCCAGCATTTT. The variable domain in full, completed from reference TRBV7-2 and TRBJ1-5, reads GAGVSQSPSNKVTEKGKDVELRCDPISGHTALYWYRQSLGQGLEFLIYFQGNSAPDKSGLPSDRFSAERTGGSVSTLTIQRTQQEDSAVYLCASGLEADSNQPQHFGDGTRLSIL.

This clonotype appeared many times. The CDR3 DNA follows: TGTGCCAGCAGTTTAAACCTGTATGGCTACACCTTC. Translating gives CASSLNLYGYTF. The chain uses TRBV28 and TRBJ1-2; D not resolved. CDR1 is MDHEN, CDR2 SYDVKM, per germline. The CDR3 totals 12 residues. Trimming removed 2 bases at V and 5 bases at J, with 6 bases between.

This clonotype was recorded at least ten times. This chain joins TRBV7-2 and TRBJ1-2; D might be TRBD1 (5 bases). The CDR3 extends over 15 amino acids. The germline V gene has CDR1 SGHTA and CDR2 FQGNSA. Trimming removed 4 bases from V and 7 bases from J, with 19 bases in between. The CDR3 spells CASSSTGGALTGYTF. CDR3 DNA: TGTGCCAGCAGCTCGACCGGAGGGGCACTTACTGGCTACACCTTC. The variable domain in full, with the rest retrieved from reference TRBV7-2 and TRBJ1-2, is GAGVSQSPSNKVTEKGKDVELRCDPISGHTALYWYRQSLGQGLEFLIYFQGNSAPDKSGLPSDRFSAERTGGSVSTLTIQRTQQEDSAVYLCASSSTGGALTGYTFGSGTRLTVV.

The chain uses TRBV5-1 and TRBJ2-3; D gene uncertain. The V and J ends lost 2 bases and 0 bases respectively, with 13 bases between them. Germline V gene sequence: CDR1 SGHRS, CDR2 YFSETQ. This CDR3 is 16 amino acids long. The CDR3 DNA sequence: TGCGCCAGCAGCTTAAGTTTTGGAGACAGCACAGATACGCAGTATTTT. Its protein is CASSLSFGDSTDTQYF.

The J gene is TRBJ2-2, the V gene TRBV12-3 or TRBV12-4; no clear D. The CDR3 covers 13 residues. V shed 6 bases and J shed 4 bases, with 9 bases lying between them. CDR3 sequence reads: CASRPGLTGELFF. DNA for the CDR3: TGTGCCAGCAGACCCGGCCTCACCGGGGAGCTGTTTTTT.

This clonotype came up many times. V and J are TRBV2 and TRBJ1-5; D is uncertain. Germline CDR1 and CDR2: SNHLY and FYNNEI. With 4 bases removed from V and 7 bases from J, the gap between germline ends came to 17 bases. The CDR3 is 15 amino acids. In DNA, the CDR3 is TGTGCCAGCAGTGCCGGGCAGGACGGGTGGCAGCCCCAGCATTTT. Its translation is CASSAGQDGWQPQHF.

V gene TRBV12-3 or TRBV12-4 combines with J gene TRBJ1-1; D ambiguous. The CDR3 contains 14 residues. Trimming left V 5 bases short and J 5 bases short, with 15 bases between. The CDR3 DNA reads TGTGCCAGCAGTCCCCGGGCCGTAGGAACTGAAGCTTTCTTT. This sequence encodes CASSPRAVGTEAFF.

J is TRBJ1-1 and V is TRBV29-1; 7 positions agree with TRBD1. The CDR3 runs 14 residues. J lost 3 bases, V lost 6 bases, and 10 bases had no gene match. From germline, CDR1 is SQVTM and CDR2 ANQGSEA. CDR3 loop: CSVRTGSWDTEAFF. The CDR3 region has the DNA TGCAGCGTGAGGACAGGCAGTTGGGACACTGAAGCTTTCTTT. The full variable domain, with the rest looked up from reference TRBV29-1 and TRBJ1-1, is SAVISQKPSRDICQRGTSLTIQCQVDSQVTMMFWYRQQPGQSLTLIATANQGSEATYESGFVIDKFPISRPNLTFSTLTVSNMSPEDSSIYLCSVRTGSWDTEAFFGQGTRLTVV.

Many counts were recorded for this clonotype. This chain uses TRBV3-1 with TRBJ2-7; D may match TRBD1 or TRBD2 (5 bases each). Germline CDR1 and CDR2: LGHDT and YNNKEL (reference sequence). This CDR3 region has 16 residues. V was pared by 1 base and J by 2 bases, with 15 bases between. The CDR3 sequence is CASSQGSGARTYEQYF. Written as DNA, the CDR3 is TGTGCCAGCAGCCAAGGTTCCGGGGCACGGACCTACGAGCAGTACTTC.

Only one count was recorded for this clonotype. The gene calls are TRBV20-1 and TRBJ2-5; D gene uncertain. V shed 2 bases and J shed 7 bases, with 20 bases lying between them. Germline CDR1 DFQATT, CDR2 SNEGSKA (reference sequence). CDR3 length: 15 amino acids. CDR3 in DNA: TGCAGTGCTAGACTCCTGACACGACTGGTGGGGACCCAGTACTTC. This encodes CSARLLTRLVGTQYF.

This clonotype came up many times. CDR3 sequence: CASSFSGSNQPQHF. CDR3 in DNA: TGTGCCAGCAGCTTCTCAGGGAGCAATCAGCCCCAGCATTTT. The rearrangement uses TRBV12-3 or TRBV12-4 and TRBJ1-5; TRBD1 is a possible D gene (5 bases). Trimming removed 6 bases at V and 1 base at J, with 10 bases between. The CDR3 contains 14 residues.

This clonotype was detected only a few times. The chain joins TRBV12-5 to TRBJ2-2; D call uncertain. V lost 1 base and J lost 6, with 9 bases in between. Looked up from germline, CDR1 is LGHNT and CDR2 is FRNRAP. The CDR3 covers 14 residues. CDR3 DNA: TGTGCTAGTGGTTTGGAGGGATTCTCCGGGGAGCTGTTTTTT. It codes for CASGLEGFSGELFF.

This clonotype occurred a few times. This chain connects TRBV9 to TRBJ2-2; tentatively, D is TRBD1 (6 bases). V dropped 2 bases and J dropped 0 bases, with 8 bases sitting between them. The CDR3 is 15 amino acids. Looked up from germline, CDR1 is SGDLS and CDR2 is YYNGEE. The CDR3 here is CASSVKGANTGELFF. For the CDR3, the DNA is TGTGCCAGCAGCGTCAAGGGGGCGAACACCGGGGAGCTGTTTTTT.

This clonotype was recorded at least ten times. The chain carries TRBV5-1 and TRBJ1-3, with D tentatively TRBD1 (5 bases). Per germline, CDR1 SGHRS and CDR2 YFSETQ. V lost 1 base and J lost 2, with 10 bases in between. The CDR3 runs to 15 residues. CDR3 in amino acids: CASSLNPGTGNTIYF. In DNA, the CDR3 is TGCGCCAGCAGCTTGAACCCAGGGACTGGAAACACCATATATTTT.

This clonotype was observed many times. The chain carries TRBV6-5 and TRBJ2-5, with no clear D. With 3 bases removed from V and 0 bases from J, the gap between germline ends came to 8 bases. In germline, CDR1 is MNHEY, CDR2 SVGAGI. The CDR3 has 14 amino acids. CDR3 amino acids: CASSYPTDQETQYF. The CDR3 region has the DNA TGTGCCAGCAGTTATCCCACAGACCAAGAGACCCAGTACTTC.

The chain employs TRBV30 and TRBJ1-6; D is uncertain. Germline CDR1 is GTSNPN and CDR2 is SVGIG (reference sequence). The V end was cut by 3 bases, the J end by 2 bases, with 8 bases between. The CDR3 runs 14 residues. For the CDR3, the DNA is TGTGCCTGGAGCAGAGGGACCTATAATTCACCCCTCCACTTT. Translated, it gives CAWSRGTYNSPLHF.

This chain joins TRBV6-1 and TRBJ2-3; D remains ambiguous. The CDR3 consists of 12 residues. Between the trimmed V and J ends, which lost 5 bases and 2 bases, there was a span of 5 bases. Germline-derived CDR1 and CDR2 are MNHNS and SASEGT. CDR3 protein: CASSTNTDTQYF. The DNA of the CDR3 is TGTGCCAGCAGTACGAACACAGATACGCAGTATTTT.

This clonotype was found many times. J is TRBJ2-7 and V is TRBV6-5; no clear D. Trimming removed 5 bases at V and 2 bases at J, with 13 bases between. This CDR3 spans 14 amino acids. Germline V lookup: CDR1 MNHEY, CDR2 SVGAGI. In nucleotides, the CDR3 is TGTGCCAGCAGTCCTTCCCAGGCCACCTACGAGCAGTACTTC. Its protein is CASSPSQATYEQYF.

In DNA form, the CDR3 reads TGTGCCAGCAGTGAATCATGGGGCAGGGTAAATGGCTACACCTTC. Its protein product is CASSESWGRVNGYTF. V is TRBV6-1 and J is TRBJ1-2; the D gene is possibly TRBD1 (5 bases). The CDR3 extends over 15 amino acids. Germline V gives CDR1 MNHNS, CDR2 SASEGT. Deletions cut 2 bases from V and 6 bases from J, with 16 bases between.

This clonotype showed up many times. The chain is built from TRBV7-2 and TRBJ2-7; tentatively, D is TRBD2 (6 bases). Trimming pared 0 bases from V and 0 bases from J, leaving 12 bases between. This CDR3 region has 16 residues. In germline, CDR1 is SGHTA, CDR2 FQGNSA. CDR3 loop: CASSLAGAGSSYEQYF. In DNA form, the CDR3 reads TGTGCCAGCAGCTTAGCCGGGGCGGGAAGCTCCTACGAGCAGTACTTC.

The table lists this clonotype with many counts. The rearrangement joins TRBV6-5 to TRBJ2-2, with a tentative D call TRBD1 (5 bases). The V end lost 4 bases, the J end lost 3 bases, and 15 bases lay between the germline ends. The CDR3 has 16 residues. The germline CDR1 and CDR2 sequences are MNHEY and SVGAGI. CDR3 nucleotides: TGTGCCAGCAGTTCCCCGACAGACCGCTACACCGGGGAGCTGTTTTTT. Amino acid sequence: CASSSPTDRYTGELFF.